The 32 T cell receptor beta chains below all came from one sample that was sequenced in a study of blood T cells in healthy people across ages. Together with a sample-barcoded 5' primer, a J-beta primer mix was included in a second PCR lasting about 6 to 11 cycles. TCRdb reprocessed the 5' RACE reads via MiXCR and lists one record per CDR3 protein. The sample carries approximately 830,000 distinct CDR3 sequences, 60% to 80% recorded once. Sequenced sample: blood. Receptors were obtained from a young man in good health.

The rearrangement uses TRBV9 and TRBJ2-2, with D perhaps given as TRBD1 or TRBD2 (5 bases each). The CDR3 has 16 residues. Germline values: CDR1 SGDLS, CDR2 YYNGEE. V lost 3 bases to trimming and J lost 8 bases, with 20 bases between them. The CDR3 region is CASSDRGLAQAGELFF. As DNA, the CDR3 is TGTGCCAGCAGCGATAGAGGGCTAGCACAGGCGGGGGAGCTGTTTTTT. The variable domain in full, with the rest retrieved from reference TRBV9 and TRBJ2-2, is DSGVTQTPKHLITATGQRVTLRCSPRSGDLSVYWYQQSLDQGLQFLIQYYNGEERAKGNILERFSAQQFPDLHSELNLSSLELGDSALYFCASSDRGLAQAGELFFGEGSRLTVL.

This clonotype was recorded once. The CDR3 sequence is CASSAWTGTKNEQFF. DNA of the CDR3: TGTGCCAGCAGCGCCTGGACAGGGACGAAAAATGAGCAGTTCTTC. The chain employs TRBV9 and TRBJ2-1; the match to TRBD1 covers 8 bases. CDR1 SGDLS and CDR2 YYNGEE come from the germline V gene. The CDR3 covers 15 residues. J lost 7 bases, V lost 3 bases, and 9 bases had no gene match.

This clonotype turned up a few times. This chain connects TRBV4-3 to TRBJ1-2; D remains ambiguous. In germline, CDR1 is LGHNA, CDR2 YSLEER. Trimming took off 4 bases at V and 4 bases at J, with 10 bases between the two ends. The CDR3 contains 13 residues. CDR3 region: CASSPTVLYGYTF. In nucleotides, the CDR3 is TGCGCCAGCAGCCCCACAGTGCTCTATGGCTACACCTTC.

This sequence joins TRBV5-1 and TRBJ1-1; no firm D call. Germline V CDR1 and CDR2: SGHRS, YFSETQ. Trimming pared 2 bases from V and 1 base from J, leaving 3 bases between. CDR3 length equals 12 residues. CDR3 nucleotide sequence: TGCGCCAGCAGCTTTCAGAACACTGAAGCTTTCTTT. Translating gives CASSFQNTEAFF.

Concerning this clonotype: An end of the junction differs from the germline gene, which may be a read error. The CDR3 sequence is CASSQGQGDYEQYF. The CDR3 nucleotides read TGTGCCAGCAGCCAAGGTCAGGGGGACTACGAGCAGTACTTC. The genes are TRBV4-3 and TRBJ2-7, with 7 bases identical to TRBD1. CDR1 and CDR2 from the germline V gene are LGHNA and YSLEER. The CDR3 sequence is 14 residues long.

This clonotype was detected a few times. This rearrangement joins TRBV18 to TRBJ2-1; weak D call: TRBD1 (5 bases). Germline values: CDR1 KGHSH, CDR2 LQKENI. CDR3 size: 17 residues. V was trimmed by 3 bases and J by 7 bases, leaving 22 bases between them. The CDR3 region is CASSPRKLRGRDNEQFF. As DNA, the CDR3 is TGTGCCAGCTCACCCCGCAAGCTAAGGGGTCGAGATAATGAGCAGTTCTTC.

The chain is built from TRBV2 and TRBJ2-2; no reliable D call. CDR3 length: 14 residues. V lost 4 bases, J lost 0 bases, and 6 bases lay in between. Per the germline V gene, CDR1 is SNHLY and CDR2 is FYNNEI. The CDR3 coding sequence is TGTGCCAGCAGTGTGGGATCGAACACCGGGGAGCTGTTTTTT. Encoded protein: CASSVGSNTGELFF.

This chain uses TRBV29-1 with TRBJ2-5, with a tentative D call TRBD1 (5 bases). This CDR3 region has 12 residues. V dropped 3 bases and J dropped 4 bases, with 9 bases sitting between them. Germline assignment: CDR1 SQVTM and CDR2 ANQGSEA. The CDR3 sequence is CSVDVRGETQYF. CDR3 bases: TGCAGCGTTGATGTTAGGGGAGAGACCCAGTACTTC.

The rearrangement links TRBV6-6 to TRBJ1-6; D uncertain. V gave up 5 bases and J gave up 10 bases, with 12 bases separating them. Germline V gene lookup returns CDR1 MNHNY and CDR2 SVGAGI (reference sequence). This CDR3 comprises 13 residues. As DNA, the CDR3 is TGTGCCAGCAGTGTGGAAATAAGGTCACCCCTCCACTTT. It translates to CASSVEIRSPLHF.

The V gene is TRBV12-3 or TRBV12-4, the J gene TRBJ2-7; TRBD1 aligns across 9 bases. The V gene end was trimmed by 5 bases and the J gene end by 7 bases; junction bases not matched to a gene: 6. The CDR3 has 13 amino acids. This chain's CDR3 is CASSVGTGQEQYF. DNA for the CDR3: TGTGCCAGCAGTGTAGGGACAGGGCAAGAGCAGTACTTC.

CDR3 in DNA: TGCGCCAGCAGCCAAGGACTAGCGGGGGACCTTGCTACCTACGAGCAGTACTTC. This codes for CASSQGLAGDLATYEQYF. V and J are TRBV4-1 and TRBJ2-7, with 12 bases aligning to TRBD2. Per germline, CDR1 MGHRA and CDR2 YSYEKL. The CDR3 has 18 residues. Trimming took 1 base from V and 2 from J; bases not matched to a gene: 9.

The chain links TRBV27 to TRBJ2-1; a possible D gene is TRBD2 (5 bases). The CDR3 extends over 16 amino acids. Trimming stripped 8 bases from V and 8 bases from J, with 25 bases between. The germline V gene encodes CDR1 MNHEY and CDR2 SMNVEV (reference sequence). CDR3 nucleotides: TGTGCCAGCTGCAAAACTAGAGCTCGGGTGGGCGATGAGCAGTTCTTC. Amino acid sequence: CASCKTRARVGDEQFF.

This chain connects TRBV9 to TRBJ2-7, with D possibly TRBD2 on 5 matching bases. V dropped 0 bases and J dropped 7 bases, with 20 bases sitting between them. Looked up from germline, CDR1 is SGDLS and CDR2 is YYNGEE. This CDR3 is 16 amino acids long. The CDR3 spells CASSVAGRRSYNEQYF. The CDR3, as DNA: TGTGCCAGCAGCGTAGCAGGCAGGAGGTCCTACAATGAGCAGTACTTC.

The V and J genes are TRBV1 and TRBJ2-3. TRBV1 is assigned pseudogene status. CDR3 size: 11 residues. The DNA of the CDR3 is TGCACCAGCCGCGGAGCCGATACGCAGTATTTT. Translated, it gives CTSRGADTQYF.

The V and J genes are TRBV14 and TRBJ2-5, with D uncertain. The CDR3 sequence is 11 residues long. CDR1 and CDR2 (germline): SGHDN, FVKESK. The ends were cut back, 10 bases at V and 7 bases at J, with 13 bases in the middle. DNA of the CDR3: TGTGCCACCTCAAAGTCTACGACCCAGTACTTC. This sequence encodes CATSKSTTQYF.

This clonotype was seen only a few times. The chain links TRBV20-1 to TRBJ2-7; 9 positions match TRBD2. The J call is doubtful: the DNA matches TRBJ2-5 better. This CDR3 is built from 14 residues. The germline gives CDR1 DFQATT, CDR2 SNEGSKA (reference sequence). CDR3 nucleotides: TGCAGTGCCCCAGATAGCGGGGGTGGAGAGACCCAGTACTTC. Protein sequence: CSAPDSGGGETQYF.

The chain employs TRBV9 and TRBJ2-5, with unresolved D. The germline CDR1 and CDR2 sequences are SGDLS and YYNGEE. The ends were cut back, 6 bases at V and 5 bases at J, with 17 bases in the middle. The CDR3 covers 14 residues. The CDR3 sequence is CASTSEVPGETQYF. The CDR3 coding sequence is TGTGCCAGCACCTCGGAAGTTCCCGGGGAGACCCAGTACTTC.

This clonotype has just a few counts. The chain carries TRBV24-1 and TRBJ2-6; tentatively, D is TRBD2 (5 bases). Trimming removed 1 base at V and 3 bases at J, with 9 bases between. Germline V lookup: CDR1 KGHDR, CDR2 SFDVKD. The CDR3 has 16 amino acids. The CDR3 loop reads CATSDFGRGGANVLTF. The CDR3 bases are TGTGCCACCAGTGATTTTGGACGGGGTGGGGCCAACGTCCTGACTTTC.

The rearrangement joins TRBV7-9 to TRBJ2-1, with a tentative D call TRBD1 (6 bases). The CDR3 runs 13 residues. Trimming took off 3 bases at V and 10 bases at J, with 13 bases between the two ends. In germline, CDR1 is SEHNR, CDR2 FQNEAQ (reference sequence). In DNA form, the CDR3 reads TGTGCCAGCAGCTTGCAGGTTGGGGGCGAGCAGTTCTTC. Translating gives CASSLQVGGEQFF.

Only one count was recorded for this clonotype. V and J are TRBV7-9 and TRBJ2-1, with D perhaps matching TRBD1 or TRBD2 (5 bases each). The germline V gene has CDR1 SEHNR and CDR2 FQNEAQ (reference sequence). There are 14 residues in the CDR3. Trimming took 2 bases from V and 7 from J, leaving 12 bases between them. Here the CDR3 reads CASSLTGAENEQFF. The CDR3, as DNA: TGTGCCAGCAGCTTAACCGGGGCCGAGAATGAGCAGTTCTTC.

The chain has TRBV27 and TRBJ2-7, with TRBD1 matching 10 bases. The CDR3 is 14 residues long. The V segment lost 6 bases and the J segment 5 bases; nucleotides outside the gene matches: 7. Germline-derived CDR1 and CDR2 are MNHEY and SMNVEV (reference sequence). CDR3 DNA: TGTGCCAGCAGCAAGGGACAGGGGATTAACGAGCAGTACTTC. It codes for CASSKGQGINEQYF.

This clonotype was found a few times. The gene calls are TRBV15 and TRBJ2-5, with D tentatively TRBD1 (5 bases). The CDR3 totals 14 residues. V gave up 3 bases and J gave up 4 bases, with 12 bases separating them. Germline V gene sequence: CDR1 LNHNV, CDR2 YYDKDF (reference sequence). Here the CDR3 reads CATSRGTGGETQYF. The CDR3 nucleotides are TGTGCCACCAGCAGGGGTACAGGTGGAGAGACCCAGTACTTC.

The table lists this clonotype with a few counts. The chain is built from TRBV20-1 and TRBJ1-2; 8 nucleotides align to TRBD1. This CDR3 contains 12 residues. CDR1 and CDR2 (germline): DFQATT, SNEGSKA (reference sequence). The ends lost 4 bases at V and 8 bases at J; junction bases unmatched: 6. The chain's CDR3 is CSAISGGRGYTF. For the CDR3, the DNA is TGCAGTGCTATTTCAGGGGGCCGGGGCTACACCTTC.

The chain links TRBV14 to TRBJ2-3, with 12 bases lining up with TRBD2. This CDR3 has 14 amino acids. V trimming: 5 bases; J trimming: 8 bases; junction bases outside the gene matches: 5. CDR1 SGHDN and CDR2 FVKESK come from the germline V gene. The CDR3: CASSWTSGASTQYF. CDR3 DNA sequence: TGTGCCAGCAGCTGGACTAGCGGGGCTAGTACGCAGTATTTT.

The chain couples TRBV12-3 or TRBV12-4 to TRBJ1-2; 7 nucleotides line up with TRBD1. CDR3 length: 13 residues. With 6 bases clipped from V and 6 bases from J, the junction kept 7 bases outside the gene matches. The CDR3 region is CASRPTGWHGYTF. Here the CDR3 DNA reads TGTGCCAGCAGACCGACAGGGTGGCATGGCTACACCTTC.

The chain couples TRBV5-8 to TRBJ1-2, with D possibly being TRBD1 (5 bases). With 2 bases removed from V and 5 bases from J, the gap between germline ends came to 13 bases. Per the germline V gene, CDR1 is SGHTS and CDR2 is YDEGEE. This CDR3 spans 14 amino acids. The CDR3 DNA is TGTGCCAGCAGCTTCGGTGGGGGGACTTATGGCTACACCTTC. Its translation is CASSFGGGTYGYTF.

The table lists this clonotype with many counts. This chain uses TRBV29-1 with TRBJ2-3; tentative D call: TRBD2 (7 bases). The CDR3 covers 15 residues. V lost 0 bases to trimming and J lost 3 bases, with 13 bases between them. CDR1 SQVTM and CDR2 ANQGSEA come from the germline V gene. Here the CDR3 reads CSVEEGGATTDTQYF. DNA for the CDR3: TGCAGCGTTGAAGAGGGGGGGGCCACGACAGATACGCAGTATTTT.

The sample holds a few counts of this clonotype. The rearrangement joins TRBV7-6 to TRBJ2-7, with D unclear. The CDR3 runs to 13 residues. The V gene's germline CDR1 is SGHVS and CDR2 FNYEAQ. With 5 bases removed from V and 4 bases from J, the gap between germline ends came to 12 bases. This CDR3 reads CASSVTHSYEQYF. The CDR3 DNA follows: TGTGCCAGCAGCGTGACTCACTCTTACGAGCAGTACTTC.

The gene calls are TRBV5-1 and TRBJ2-1; D unclear. Germline V gene lookup returns CDR1 SGHRS and CDR2 YFSETQ. V was shortened by 4 bases and J by 6 bases, with 14 bases between the two germline ends. There are 14 residues in the CDR3. Written as DNA, the CDR3 is TGCGCCAGCAGCCCGGAGCCTCGAGGCAATGAGCAGTTCTTC. Amino acids: CASSPEPRGNEQFF.

This chain joins TRBV7-8 and TRBJ2-1; D is perhaps TRBD1 (6 bases). Germline CDR1 reads SGHVS; CDR2 reads FQNEAQ. This CDR3 is 14 amino acids long. The ends were cut back, 1 base at V and 7 bases at J, with 11 bases in the middle. In DNA form, the CDR3 reads TGTGCCAGCAGCTTAGGGACAGTTCAAAATGAGCAGTTCTTC. This codes for CASSLGTVQNEQFF.

V is TRBV12-3 or TRBV12-4 and J is TRBJ2-1; 11 nucleotides line up with TRBD1. The CDR3 totals 17 residues. V trimming: 1 base; J trimming: 5 bases; junction bases outside the gene matches: 7. The CDR3, as DNA: TGTGCCAGCAGTTTAGGGACAGGGGGCTCTCAGAACAATGAGCAGTTCTTC. Its protein is CASSLGTGGSQNNEQFF.

CDR3 region: CASSHSDGRVSYEQYF. The DNA of the CDR3 is TGCGCCAGCAGCCACTCTGATGGCAGGGTCTCCTACGAGCAGTACTTC. This chain uses TRBV4-3 with TRBJ2-7; D is perhaps TRBD1 (5 bases). Germline V lookup: CDR1 LGHNA, CDR2 YSLEER. Trimming left V 3 bases short and J 0 bases short, with 15 bases between. The CDR3 is 16 amino acids.